This T cell receptor (beta chain) derives from a study of human T cells and chemical hapten exposure. General observations from the study: Positive correlation was observed between PT1 expanded TCR counts and patch test score. Donors, who had alopecia, may show an immune response that differs from healthy people's. Sensitizing with DPC caused no change in TCRs above 1 in 1000 frequency. Significantly more large CDR3 similarity clusters arose among expanded TCRs than among controls.

The sample holds a few counts of this clonotype. The antigen is unknown. Looked up from germline, CDR1 is SGHTA and CDR2 is FQGNSA. The CDR3 loop spans 14 amino acids. V dropped 1 base and J dropped 9; count of bases not matched to a gene: 5. Each CDR3 protein is one row after TCRdb ran MiXCR on the RACE reads. The sample lists about 42,000 distinct CDR3 sequences, approximately 9.7% occurring once. Noted time point: patch test 2, 6 weeks after DPC sensitization. Treatment meaning: therapeutic diphenylcyclopropenone sensitization with weekly scalp DPC. Unfractionated whole blood yielded the extracted total RNA.

Material: whole blood, obtained in connection with sensitization to the hapten diphenylcyclopropenone (DPC). V is TRBV7-2 and J is TRBJ1-5; TRBD1 aligns across 8 bases. This receptor was taken from a woman aged 30 to 39 with alopecia areata. Some clones in this sample may be carry-over from other donors' samples. CDR3 loop: CASSLDRGERPQHF. The CDR3 nucleotides read TGTGCCAGCAGCTTAGACAGGGGGGAACGGCCCCAGCATTTT.